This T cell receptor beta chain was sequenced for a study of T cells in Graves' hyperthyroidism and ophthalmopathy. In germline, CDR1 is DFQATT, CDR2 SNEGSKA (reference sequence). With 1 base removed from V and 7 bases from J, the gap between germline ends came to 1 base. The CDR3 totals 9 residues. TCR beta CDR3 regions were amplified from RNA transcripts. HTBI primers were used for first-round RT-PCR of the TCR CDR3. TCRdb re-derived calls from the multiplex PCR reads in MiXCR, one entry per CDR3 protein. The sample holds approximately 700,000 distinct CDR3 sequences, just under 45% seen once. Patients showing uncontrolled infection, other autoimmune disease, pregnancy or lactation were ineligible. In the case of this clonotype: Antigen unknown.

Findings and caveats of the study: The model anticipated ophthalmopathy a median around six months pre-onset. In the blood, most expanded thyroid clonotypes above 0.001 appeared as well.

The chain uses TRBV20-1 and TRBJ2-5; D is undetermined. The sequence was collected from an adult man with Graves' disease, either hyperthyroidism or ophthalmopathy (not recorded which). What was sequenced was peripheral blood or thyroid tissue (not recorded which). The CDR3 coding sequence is TGCAGTGCTAGAGTGACCCAGTACTTC. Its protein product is CSARVTQYF.